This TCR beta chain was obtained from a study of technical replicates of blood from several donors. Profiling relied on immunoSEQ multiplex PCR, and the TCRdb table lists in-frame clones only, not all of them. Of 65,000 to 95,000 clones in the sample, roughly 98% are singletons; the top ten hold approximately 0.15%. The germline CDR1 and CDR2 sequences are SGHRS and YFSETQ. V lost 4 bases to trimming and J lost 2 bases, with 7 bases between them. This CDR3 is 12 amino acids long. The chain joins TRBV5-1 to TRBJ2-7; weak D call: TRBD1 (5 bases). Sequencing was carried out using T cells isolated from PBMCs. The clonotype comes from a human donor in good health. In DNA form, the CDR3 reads TGCGCCAGCAGCAGGGGCGCCTACGAGCAGTACTTC. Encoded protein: CASSRGAYEQYF.